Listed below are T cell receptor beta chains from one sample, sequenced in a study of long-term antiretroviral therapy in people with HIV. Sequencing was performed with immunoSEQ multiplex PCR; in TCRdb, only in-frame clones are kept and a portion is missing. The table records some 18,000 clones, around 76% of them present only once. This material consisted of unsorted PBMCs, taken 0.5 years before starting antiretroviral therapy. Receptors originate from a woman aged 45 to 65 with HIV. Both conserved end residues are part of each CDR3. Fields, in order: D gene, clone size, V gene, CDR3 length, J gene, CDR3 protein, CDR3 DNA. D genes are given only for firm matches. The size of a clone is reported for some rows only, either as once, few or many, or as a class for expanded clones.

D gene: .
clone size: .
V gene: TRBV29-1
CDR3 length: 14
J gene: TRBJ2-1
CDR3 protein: CSVEDRTRYNEQFF
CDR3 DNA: TGCAGCGTTGAAGATCGGACCAGATACAATGAGCAGTTCTTC

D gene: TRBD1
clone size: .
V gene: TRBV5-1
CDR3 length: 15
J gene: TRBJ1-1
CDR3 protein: CASSLGDRMNTEAFF
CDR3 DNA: TGCGCCAGCAGCTTGGGGGACAGGATGAACACTGAAGCTTTCTTT

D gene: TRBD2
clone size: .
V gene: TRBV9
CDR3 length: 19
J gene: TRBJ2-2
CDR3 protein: CASSVTPSSGGRNTGELFF
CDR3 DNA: TGTGCCAGCAGCGTAACCCCCTCCAGCGGGGGCCGTAACACCGGGGAGCTGTTTTTT

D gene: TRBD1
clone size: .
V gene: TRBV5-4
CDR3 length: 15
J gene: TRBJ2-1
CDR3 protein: CASRPGTGGPNEQFF
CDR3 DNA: TGTGCCAGCAGGCCAGGGACAGGGGGCCCCAATGAGCAGTTCTTC

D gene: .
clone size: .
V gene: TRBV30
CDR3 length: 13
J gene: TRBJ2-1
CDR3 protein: CAWRDRDYNEQFF
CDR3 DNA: TGTGCCTGGAGAGACCGGGATTACAATGAGCAGTTCTTC

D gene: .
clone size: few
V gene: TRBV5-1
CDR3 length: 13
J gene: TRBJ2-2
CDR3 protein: CASSWDAGGELFF
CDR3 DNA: TGCGCCAGCAGCTGGGACGCGGGCGGGGAGCTGTTTTTT

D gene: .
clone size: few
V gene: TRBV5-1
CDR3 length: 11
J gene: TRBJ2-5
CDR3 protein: CASSSQETQYF
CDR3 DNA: TGCGCCAGCAGCTCCCAAGAGACCCAGTACTTC

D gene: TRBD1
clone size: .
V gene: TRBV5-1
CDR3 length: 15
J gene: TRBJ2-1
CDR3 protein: CASSLTGGDYNEQFF
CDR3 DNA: TGCGCCAGCAGCCTCACAGGGGGCGACTACAATGAGCAGTTCTTC

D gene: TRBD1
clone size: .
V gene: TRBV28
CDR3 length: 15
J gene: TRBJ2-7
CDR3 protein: CASSWDSGGSYEQYF
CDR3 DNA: TGTGCCAGCAGTTGGGACAGTGGGGGAAGCTACGAGCAGTACTTC

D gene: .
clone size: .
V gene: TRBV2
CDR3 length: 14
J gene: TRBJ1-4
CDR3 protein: CASSETGLNEKLFF
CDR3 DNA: TGTGCCAGCAGTGAAACCGGCCTTAATGAAAAACTGTTTTTT

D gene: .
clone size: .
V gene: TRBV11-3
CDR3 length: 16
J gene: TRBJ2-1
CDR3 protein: CASSGSGSGSYNEQFF
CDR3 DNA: TGTGCCAGCAGCGGCTCCGGAAGCGGGTCCTACAATGAGCAGTTCTTC

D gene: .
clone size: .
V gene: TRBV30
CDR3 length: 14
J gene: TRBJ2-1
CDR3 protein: CAWSVRQGYNEQFF
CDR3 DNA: TGTGCCTGGAGTGTACGTCAGGGGTACAATGAGCAGTTCTTC

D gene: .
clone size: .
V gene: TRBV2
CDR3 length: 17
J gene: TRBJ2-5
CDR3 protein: CASSEAFREDREETQYF
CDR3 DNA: TGTGCCAGCAGTGAAGCGTTTCGGGAGGACAGGGAAGAGACCCAGTACTTC

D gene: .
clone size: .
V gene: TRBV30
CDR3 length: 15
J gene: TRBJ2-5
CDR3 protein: CAWSVLRDAQETQYF
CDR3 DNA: TGTGCCTGGAGTGTTCTCCGGGACGCACAAGAGACCCAGTACTTC

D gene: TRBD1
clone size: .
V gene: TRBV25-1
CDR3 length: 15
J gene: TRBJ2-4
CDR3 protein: CASSEYGPGGNIQYF
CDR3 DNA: TGTGCCAGCAGTGAATATGGGCCAGGGGGAAACATTCAGTACTTC

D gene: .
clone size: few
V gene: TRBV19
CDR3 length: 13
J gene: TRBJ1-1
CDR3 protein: CASSMWEDLEAFF
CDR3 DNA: TGTGCCAGTAGTATGTGGGAAGACCTTGAAGCTTTCTTT

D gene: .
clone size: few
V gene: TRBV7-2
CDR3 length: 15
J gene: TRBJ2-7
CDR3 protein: CASNTGGTRYYEQYF
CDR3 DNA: TGTGCCAGCAACACAGGAGGGACACGTTACTACGAGCAGTACTTC

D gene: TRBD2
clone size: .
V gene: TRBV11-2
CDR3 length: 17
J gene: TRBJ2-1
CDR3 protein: CASSLALRGGSYNEQFF
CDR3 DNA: TGTGCCAGCAGCCTAGCCCTTCGGGGGGGCTCCTACAATGAGCAGTTCTTC

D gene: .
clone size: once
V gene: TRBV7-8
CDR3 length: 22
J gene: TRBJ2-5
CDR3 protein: CASSFSLGGPLVGDKGRETQYF
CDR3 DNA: TGTGCCAGCAGCTTCTCATTGGGGGGGCCCCTTGTTGGGGACAAGGGTAGAGAGACCCAGTACTTC

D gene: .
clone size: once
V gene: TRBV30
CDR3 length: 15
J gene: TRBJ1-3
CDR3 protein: CAWSVSLSPGNTIYF
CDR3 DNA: TGTGCCTGGAGTGTCTCTCTCAGTCCGGGAAACACCATATATTTT

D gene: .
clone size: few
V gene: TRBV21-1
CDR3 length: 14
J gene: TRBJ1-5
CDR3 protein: CASSPGRGNQPQHF
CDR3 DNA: TGTGCCAGCAGCCCGGGGAGAGGCAATCAGCCCCAGCATTTT

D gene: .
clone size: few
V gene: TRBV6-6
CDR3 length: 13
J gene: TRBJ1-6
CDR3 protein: CASSYSNGSPLHF
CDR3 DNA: TGTGCCAGCAGTTACTCGAACGGGTCACCCCTCCACTTT